This T cell receptor beta chain was recorded in a study of Graves' ophthalmopathy and Graves' hyperthyroidism. General study points: Thyroid clonotypes that were expanded above 0.001 frequency mostly also appeared in blood.

V trimming: 1 base; J trimming: 5 bases; junction bases outside the gene matches: 5. This CDR3 region has 15 residues. Germline assignment: CDR1 DFQATT and CDR2 SNEGSKA (reference sequence). At least ten counts were recorded for this clonotype. Its specificity is not known. From RNA, the CDR3 regions of TCR beta chains were amplified and sequenced. HTBI-primed RT-PCR formed the first round, and a multiplex PCR formed the second. One entry per CDR3 protein results from TCRdb running MiXCR on the multiplex PCR reads. In the table there are about 740,000 distinct CDR3 sequences, around 40% of which are singletons.

This receptor was identified in an adult man with Graves' ophthalmopathy. The chain is built from TRBV20-1 and TRBJ1-5, with 10 bases lining up with TRBD1. The sequenced sample consisted of peripheral blood. The CDR3 sequence is CSARGWTGGDQPQHF. CDR3 nucleotides: TGCAGTGCTAGAGGGTGGACAGGGGGGGATCAGCCCCAGCATTTT.